This note documents a single TCR beta chain sequence. This sample was taken from a study of preoperative IRX-2 immunotherapy in early breast cancer. The V and J ends lost 4 bases and 12 bases, in that order; junction bases with no gene match: 13. There are 15 residues in the CDR3. Germline V CDR1 and CDR2: SGHRS, YFSETQ. Assay: immunoSEQ multiplex PCR; the TCRdb copy retains only in-frame clones and omits some. The sample holds fewer than 40,000 clones, 90% to 95% seen once. Treatment in this sample: preoperative locoregional IRX-2 cytokine immunotherapy. Samples came from a phase Ib trial of preoperative locoregional IRX-2 cytokine immunotherapy.

The V and J genes are TRBV5-1 and TRBJ2-1; 10 bases are a match to TRBD2. Sample acquisition took place from a patient treated with IRX-2 immunotherapy. The sequence derives from a human donor with breast cancer. The DNA of the CDR3 is TGCGCCAGCAGCGCCTCCGGGACTAGCGTAGGGGGGCAGTTCTTC. Translated, it gives CASSASGTSVGGQFF.